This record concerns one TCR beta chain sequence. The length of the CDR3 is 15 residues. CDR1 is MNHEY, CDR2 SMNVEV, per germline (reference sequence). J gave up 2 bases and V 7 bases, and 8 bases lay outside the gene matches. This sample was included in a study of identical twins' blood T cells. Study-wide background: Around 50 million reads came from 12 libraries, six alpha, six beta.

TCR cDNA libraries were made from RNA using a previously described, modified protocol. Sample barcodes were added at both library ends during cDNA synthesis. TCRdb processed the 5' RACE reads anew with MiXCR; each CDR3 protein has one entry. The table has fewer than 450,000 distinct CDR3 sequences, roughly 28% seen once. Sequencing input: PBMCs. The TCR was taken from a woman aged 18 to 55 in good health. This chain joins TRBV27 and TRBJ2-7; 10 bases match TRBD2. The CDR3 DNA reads TGTGCCAGCAAACTCCGGACTAGCGGAGCCTACGAGCAGTACTTC. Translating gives CASKLRTSGAYEQYF.